This TCR beta chain was identified in a study of T cells in Graves' hyperthyroidism and ophthalmopathy. Broader study findings: Ophthalmopathy, as predicted by the model, came a median around 6 months after the prediction.

With regard to this clonotype: Antigen unknown.

This CDR3 region has 15 residues. Germline V lookup: CDR1 DFQATT, CDR2 SNEGSKA (reference sequence). After removal of 4 bases from V and 7 bases from J, the junction contained 10 bases not matched to a gene. TCR beta CDR3 sequences were amplified from RNA transcripts. TCR CDR3 regions were first amplified by RT-PCR with HTBI primers. Via MiXCR, TCRdb re-called the multiplex PCR reads, giving one row per CDR3 protein. The table includes tens of thousands of distinct CDR3 sequences, approximately 50% detected once. The TCR sequence derives from a woman between 45 and 60 years old with Graves' hyperthyroidism that later progressed to Graves' ophthalmopathy. The specimen sequenced was blood. This chain links TRBV20-1 with TRBJ2-1; 10 nucleotides line up with TRBD2. CDR3 in amino acids: CSANWASGSYNEQFF. The DNA of the CDR3 is TGCAGTGCTAATTGGGCTAGCGGGAGTTATAATGAGCAGTTCTTC.